Below are 25 T cell receptor beta chains sequenced from a single sample in a study of identical twins. TCRdb recomputed calls from the 5' RACE reads with MiXCR, one row per CDR3 protein. The repertoire includes some 1,700,000 distinct CDR3 sequences, under 35% of them detected once, and about 0.27% sits in the top ten. The specimen sequenced was cord blood. The origin of the receptors is a newborn girl in good health.

This clonotype occurred once. The chain recombines TRBV6-6 with TRBJ2-3, with D perhaps TRBD1 or TRBD2 (6 bases each). CDR1 MNHNY and CDR2 SVGAGI come from the germline V gene (reference sequence). This CDR3 comprises 17 residues. V dropped 2 bases and J dropped 3 bases, with 18 bases sitting between them. CDR3 in amino acids: CASSYGRRGGGTDTQYF. CDR3 DNA sequence: TGTGCCAGCAGTTACGGGCGCAGGGGTGGGGGGACAGATACGCAGTATTTT.

This clonotype was counted at least ten times. The V gene is TRBV6-6, the J gene TRBJ1-2; D not resolved. Germline V lookup: CDR1 MNHNY, CDR2 SVGAGI (reference sequence). The CDR3 spans 14 residues. The V and J ends lost 3 bases and 1 base respectively, with 9 bases between them. CDR3 sequence reads: CASSYWTVNYGYTF. The CDR3 DNA sequence: TGTGCCAGCAGTTATTGGACGGTTAACTATGGCTACACCTTC.

In this sample, this clonotype turned up a few times. CDR3 region: CAISESTNNYGYTF. The CDR3, as DNA: TGTGCCATCAGTGAGTCCACAAATAACTATGGCTACACCTTC. The chain recombines TRBV10-3 with TRBJ1-2; the D is unclear. In germline, CDR1 is ENHRY, CDR2 SYGVKD. The CDR3 sequence is 14 residues long. V was cut by 0 bases and J by 1 base, with 6 bases left in between.

J is TRBJ2-5 and V is TRBV4-2; D possibly uses TRBD1 or TRBD2 (5 bases each). CDR3 length equals 15 residues. Germline V gene data show CDR1 as LGHNA and CDR2 as YNFKEQ. Trimming pared 1 base from V and 11 bases from J, leaving 20 bases between. DNA for the CDR3: TGTGCCAGCAGCCAAGCAGCAGGGAATTTAAGGGAGCAGTACTTC. The encoded protein is CASSQAAGNLREQYF.

This chain uses TRBV10-3 with TRBJ2-5, with TRBD1 identical over 7 bases. The last part of the DNA fits TRBJ2-7 better; the J call may be wrong. This CDR3 is built from 15 residues. Germline-derived CDR1 and CDR2 are ENHRY and SYGVKD. Written as DNA, the CDR3 is TGTGCCATCAGCGATCTCCGGGACAGTCTTTACGAGCAGTACTTC. Translation: CAISDLRDSLYEQYF.

The V call is TRBV11-2, the J call TRBJ1-6, with 8 bases identical to TRBD1. CDR3 length: 16 amino acids. V trimming: 5 bases; J trimming: 6 bases; junction bases outside the gene matches: 9. Germline V gives CDR1 SGHAT, CDR2 FQNNGV. CDR3 nucleotide sequence: TGTGCCAGCAGCCGCCCCTTCAGGGGGCGTAATTCACCCCTCCACTTT. It translates to CASSRPFRGRNSPLHF.

The rearrangement joins TRBV30 to TRBJ2-2; possible D gene TRBD2, 7 bases. CDR3 length equals 15 residues. Germline V gene lookup returns CDR1 GTSNPN and CDR2 SVGIG (reference sequence). The ends were cut back, 1 base at V and 7 bases at J, with 16 bases in the middle. The CDR3, as DNA: TGTGCCTGGAGTGGGAGGGGGGGCCTTAACGGGGAGCTGTTTTTT. As protein: CAWSGRGGLNGELFF.

This clonotype was seen a few times. V and J are TRBV3-1 and TRBJ2-3, with 8 nucleotides matching TRBD2. The J segment lost 6 bases and the V segment lost 1 base, leaving 9 bases of the junction unmatched. Looked up from germline, CDR1 is LGHDT and CDR2 is YNNKEL (reference sequence). The CDR3 is made up of 16 amino acids. The CDR3 loop reads CASSQGGTRSSDTQYF. The CDR3 coding sequence is TGTGCCAGCAGCCAAGGGGGGACTAGGTCCTCCGATACGCAGTATTTT.

This clonotype was counted a few times. The chain's CDR3 is CAIQQGGDYGYTF. The CDR3 DNA is TGTGCCATACAACAGGGAGGAGACTATGGCTACACCTTC. This sequence joins TRBV10-3 and TRBJ1-2; maybe TRBD1 (6 bases). V was shortened by 9 bases and J by 3 bases, with 14 bases between the two germline ends. This CDR3 has 13 amino acids. Looked up from germline, CDR1 is ENHRY and CDR2 is SYGVKD.

V usage is TRBV6-1 and J usage is TRBJ2-1; D is possibly TRBD2 (6 bases). Deletions cut 8 bases from V and 10 bases from J, with 18 bases between. The germline V gene has CDR1 MNHNS and CDR2 SASEGT. The length of the CDR3 is 13 residues. CDR3 in amino acids: CASVKSGLEEQFF. The CDR3, as DNA: TGTGCCAGCGTAAAAAGCGGGCTGGAGGAGCAGTTCTTC.

This clonotype was counted only a few times. The rearrangement links TRBV6-1 to TRBJ1-6; the D is unclear. The CDR3 consists of 13 residues. Between the trimmed V and J ends, which lost 2 bases and 5 bases, there was a span of 4 bases. Germline V gene sequence: CDR1 MNHNS, CDR2 SASEGT. CDR3 DNA sequence: TGTGCCAGCAGTGAACCTCATAATTCACCCCTCCACTTT. It yields the protein CASSEPHNSPLHF.

The chain couples TRBV19 to TRBJ2-7, with 7 bases identical to TRBD1. The ends lost 2 bases at V and 2 bases at J; junction bases unmatched: 3. CDR1 and CDR2 from the germline V gene are LNHDA and SQIVND (reference sequence). The CDR3 consists of 14 residues. In DNA, the CDR3 is TGTGCCAGTAGTATATCGGGACAGACCTACGAGCAGTACTTC. It yields the protein CASSISGQTYEQYF.

CDR3 coding DNA: TGTGCCAGCAGTTTAAGATGGCTTTTCACAGATACGCAGTATTTT. Residues: CASSLRWLFTDTQYF. The rearrangement links TRBV27 to TRBJ2-3; D gene uncertain. The ends were cut back, 2 bases at V and 2 bases at J, with 11 bases in the middle. Germline CDR1 reads MNHEY; CDR2 reads SMNVEV (reference sequence). The CDR3 spans 15 residues.

The V and J genes are TRBV7-8 and TRBJ2-5, with no clear D. Trimming removed 2 bases from V and 0 bases from J, with 10 bases in between. Per the germline V gene, CDR1 is SGHVS and CDR2 is FQNEAQ. The length of the CDR3 is 15 residues. The CDR3 loop reads CASSLKEAYQETQYF. As DNA, the CDR3 is TGTGCCAGCAGCTTAAAGGAAGCGTACCAAGAGACCCAGTACTTC.

This clonotype was counted only a few times. J is TRBJ2-3 and V is TRBV11-3, with D maybe TRBD2 (7 bases). The CDR3 has 16 amino acids. The V and J ends lost 3 bases and 0 bases respectively, with 13 bases between them. From germline, CDR1 is SGHNT and CDR2 YENEEA. As DNA, the CDR3 is TGTGCCAGCAGCTTCGGGGGGCCCCACAGCACAGATACGCAGTATTTT. This translates into CASSFGGPHSTDTQYF.

The chain has TRBV28 and TRBJ2-5, with 9 bases fitting TRBD1. CDR1 and CDR2 (germline): MDHEN, SYDVKM. The CDR3 runs to 13 residues. V lost 6 bases and J lost 4; bases outside the gene matches: 3. The CDR3 sequence: CASRTGQGETQYF. DNA for the CDR3: TGTGCCAGCAGAACGGGACAGGGAGAGACCCAGTACTTC.

The chain uses TRBV11-2 and TRBJ2-3; D is possibly TRBD2 (7 bases). The germline V and J ends were trimmed by 11 bases and 9 bases, with 24 bases remaining between them. From germline, CDR1 is SGHAT and CDR2 FQNNGV. CDR3 length: 14 residues. CDR3 loop: CASLVGPRGGTQYF. The CDR3 nucleotides read TGTGCCTCTTTGGTAGGGCCAAGGGGGGGCACGCAGTATTTT.

The CDR3 DNA reads as TGTGCCAGCGCCCCGCCTAGCACAGATACGCAGTATTTT. This gives the protein CASAPPSTDTQYF. The chain joins TRBV6-1 to TRBJ2-3, with D unresolved. V was shortened by 8 bases and J by 0 bases, with 9 bases between the two germline ends. Per the germline V gene, CDR1 is MNHNS and CDR2 is SASEGT. CDR3 length equals 13 residues.

The chain couples TRBV13 to TRBJ2-7; D gene uncertain. CDR1 is PRHDT and CDR2 is FYEKMQ in the germline V gene (reference sequence). The V gene lost 5 bases and the J gene lost 5 bases, with 10 bases spanning the gap. The length of the CDR3 is 12 residues. For the CDR3, the DNA is TGTGCCAGCAGCCCAAGCGTCGACGAGCAGTACTTC. Translation gives CASSPSVDEQYF. Full variable domain (outside the CDR3, taken from reference TRBV13 and TRBJ2-7): AAGVIQSPRHLIKEKRETATLKCYPIPRHDTVYWYQQGPGQDPQFLISFYEKMQSDKGSIPDRFSAQQFSDYHSELNMSSLELGDSALYFCASSPSVDEQYFGPGTRLTVT.

In this sample, this clonotype turned up once. The J gene is TRBJ1-2, the V gene TRBV7-2; D is uncertain. The germline CDR1 and CDR2 sequences are SGHTA and FQGNSA. Trimming removed 1 base from V and 4 bases from J, with 16 bases in between. This CDR3 region has 16 residues. The CDR3 loop is CASSLGRRPWGYGYTF. CDR3 coding DNA: TGTGCCAGCAGCTTAGGACGCCGACCGTGGGGCTATGGCTACACCTTC.

This clonotype appeared a few times. The CDR3 coding sequence is TGTGCCAGCAGTTTTTACAGGTGGAACACTGAAGCTTTCTTT. Residues: CASSFYRWNTEAFF. This sequence joins TRBV6-5 and TRBJ1-1; TRBD1 is a possible D gene (5 bases). The V and J ends lost 4 bases and 1 base respectively, with 10 bases between them. This CDR3 region has 14 residues. Germline V gene lookup returns CDR1 MNHEY and CDR2 SVGAGI.

The chain couples TRBV20-1 to TRBJ1-2; D is possibly TRBD1 (5 bases). Trimming shortened V by 3 bases and J by 8 bases, and 13 bases separated the two germline ends. Germline assignment: CDR1 DFQATT and CDR2 SNEGSKA (reference sequence). This CDR3 has 12 residues. In DNA form, the CDR3 reads TGCAGTGCTAGCCAGGGCCTGGAGGGCTACACCTTC. Its protein product is CSASQGLEGYTF.

This clonotype has a handful of counts. The chain employs TRBV21-1 and TRBJ2-1; the table's D call, TRBD2, was not checked against the DNA. TRBV21-1 has pseudogene status. This CDR3 has 15 amino acids. CDR3 residues: CASIPLAGRGNEQFF. DNA of the CDR3: TGTGCCAGCATCCCACTAGCGGGAAGGGGCAATGAGCAGTTCTTC.

The chain employs TRBV7-9 and TRBJ2-7; D may match TRBD1 or TRBD2 (5 bases each). Germline V gene data show CDR1 as SEHNR and CDR2 as FQNEAQ (reference sequence). V dropped 5 bases and J dropped 0 bases, with 14 bases sitting between them. This CDR3 is built from 15 residues. DNA for the CDR3: TGTGCCAGCAGCCTTCTGGGGACGGTCTCCTACGAGCAGTACTTC. This encodes CASSLLGTVSYEQYF. The full variable domain, with the rest looked up from reference TRBV7-9 and TRBJ2-7, is DTGVSQNPRHKITKRGQNVTFRCDPISEHNRLYWYRQTLGQGPEFLTYFQNEAQLEKSRLLSDRFSAERPKGSFSTLEIQRTEQGDSAMYLCASSLLGTVSYEQYFGPGTRLTVT.

The V call is TRBV24-1, the J call TRBJ2-3, with 8 bases lining up with TRBD1. This CDR3 is built from 11 residues. V gave up 10 bases and J gave up 7 bases; unmatched junction bases: 3. Germline V gives CDR1 KGHDR, CDR2 SFDVKD. The CDR3 nucleotides are TGTGCCACGACAGGGGACCATACGCAGTATTTT. It translates to CATTGDHTQYF.